This passage covers 11 T cell receptor beta chains from one sample sequenced in a study of shared clonotypes between healthy human individuals. Produced via immunoSEQ multiplex PCR; TCRdb's table is partial and in-frame only. The sample holds about 2.4 million clones; approximately 93% are singletons and the top ten take around 0.37%. Sequenced sample: naive CD4+ T cells from PBMCs. Subset noted: CD45RA+ positively selected. The receptors derive from a man between 18 and 29 years old in good health. Some clones in this sample may be carry-over from other donors' samples.

On this clone itself: Other DNA sequences of this sample code for an identical CDR3. The chain combines TRBV5-1 with TRBJ2-5; maybe TRBD1 (6 bases). The CDR3 consists of 14 residues. From germline, CDR1 is SGHRS and CDR2 YFSETQ. V was shortened by 4 bases and J by 1 base, with 11 bases between the two germline ends. Here the CDR3 reads CASSLQGPQETQYF. The CDR3 region has the DNA TGCGCCAGCAGCCTACAGGGTCCCCAAGAGACCCAGTACTTC.

Worth noting for this clone: Germline and junction disagree at one end, which may indicate a read error. This chain links TRBV18 with TRBJ1-1; the match to TRBD1 covers 9 bases. This CDR3 is built from 13 residues. The germline V gene has CDR1 KGHSH and CDR2 LQKENI. CDR3 nucleotide sequence: TGTGCCAGCTCACCCGGACAGGGGCGTCTAATCCCCTTT. It codes for CASSPGQGRLIPF.

The chain uses TRBV9 and TRBJ1-2; TRBD1 might be the D (5 bases). The CDR3 extends over 15 amino acids. V lost 1 base, J lost 4 bases, and 14 bases lay in between. Germline CDR1 reads SGDLS; CDR2 reads YYNGEE. CDR3 loop: CASSVPGGGIYGYTF. CDR3 nucleotide sequence: TGTGCCAGCAGCGTACCAGGCGGGGGGATCTATGGCTACACCTTC.

This sequence joins TRBV29-1 and TRBJ2-1; D tentatively reads TRBD1 or TRBD2 (5 bases each). V gave up 4 bases and J gave up 0 bases, with 7 bases separating them. The length of the CDR3 is 13 residues. Germline loops: CDR1 SQVTM, CDR2 ANQGSEA. In DNA form, the CDR3 reads TGCAGCGTTGTGGGGGACTCCTACAATGAGCAGTTCTTC. Translated: CSVVGDSYNEQFF.

The genes are TRBV4-2 and TRBJ2-4; 10 positions agree with TRBD1. The CDR3 consists of 18 residues. The ends lost 0 bases at V and 4 bases at J; junction bases unmatched: 9. CDR1 is LGHNA and CDR2 is YNFKEQ in the germline V gene. The CDR3 DNA follows: TGTGCCAGCAGCCAAGACCCCCCCGGGACAGGGGTAAAAAACATTCAGTACTTC. This codes for CASSQDPPGTGVKNIQYF.

The CDR3 DNA reads TGTGCCAGCAGGCAAGGACTAGGCTACGAGCAGTACTTC. It codes for CASRQGLGYEQYF. The V gene is TRBV6-6, the J gene TRBJ2-7, with 7 bases that match TRBD2. The CDR3 is 13 residues long. Per the germline V gene, CDR1 is MNHNY and CDR2 is SVGAGI (reference sequence). Trimming at V came to 6 bases and at J to 3 bases, leaving 5 bases not matched to a gene.

This rearrangement joins TRBV19 to TRBJ2-7, with 10 bases lining up with TRBD1. CDR1 and CDR2 (germline): LNHDA, SQIVND (reference sequence). The CDR3 consists of 15 residues. Unmatched junction bases numbered 9, after V lost 5 bases and J lost 5 bases. CDR3 DNA sequence: TGTGCCAGTAGTGTAACCGGGACAGGGGCCCACGAGCAGTACTTC. Encoded protein: CASSVTGTGAHEQYF.

This chain connects TRBV5-1 to TRBJ2-2; weak D call: TRBD1 (7 bases). Germline CDR1 is SGHRS and CDR2 is YFSETQ. Trimming shortened V by 4 bases and J by 2 bases, and 15 bases separated the two germline ends. The CDR3 has 16 amino acids. This CDR3 is CASSQGGTANTGELFF. CDR3 in DNA: TGCGCCAGCAGCCAAGGAGGGACAGCTAACACCGGGGAGCTGTTTTTT.

This chain joins TRBV7-3 and TRBJ2-1, with 8 positions matching TRBD2. V was pared by 4 bases and J by 4 bases, with 9 bases of the junction left unmatched. The CDR3 covers 16 residues. CDR1 is SGHTA and CDR2 is FQGTGA in the germline V gene. In DNA, the CDR3 is TGTGCCAGCAGCTCCACACTAGCGGACCATTACAATGAGCAGTTCTTC. Protein product: CASSSTLADHYNEQFF.

The chain has TRBV29-1 and TRBJ2-4; weak D call: TRBD1 (6 bases). In germline, CDR1 is SQVTM, CDR2 ANQGSEA. Trimming left V 6 bases short and J 7 bases short, with 13 bases between. This CDR3 is 12 amino acids long. CDR3 in amino acids: CSVETGGNIQYF. In nucleotides, the CDR3 is TGCAGCGTCGAGACAGGCGGCAACATTCAGTACTTC.

The rearrangement links TRBV28 to TRBJ1-2; TRBD1 matches 11 bases. After removal of 5 bases from V and 7 bases from J, the junction contained 3 bases not matched to a gene. The germline V gene has CDR1 MDHEN and CDR2 SYDVKM. This CDR3 is built from 13 residues. This CDR3 is CASSAGTGGGYTF. The CDR3 bases are TGTGCCAGCAGTGCCGGGACAGGGGGTGGCTACACCTTC.